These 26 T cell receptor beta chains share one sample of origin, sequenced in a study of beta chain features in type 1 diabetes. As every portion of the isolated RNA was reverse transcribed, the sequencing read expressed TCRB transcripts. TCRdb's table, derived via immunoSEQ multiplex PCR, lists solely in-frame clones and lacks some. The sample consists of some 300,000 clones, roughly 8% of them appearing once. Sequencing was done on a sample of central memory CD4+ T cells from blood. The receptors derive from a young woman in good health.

CDR3 sequence reads: CASSLTGGGNQPQHF. The DNA for the CDR3 is TGTGCCAGCTCGCTAACAGGAGGGGGCAATCAGCCCCAGCATTTT. The V call is TRBV18, the J call TRBJ1-5, with D maybe TRBD1 (5 bases). This CDR3 has 15 amino acids. Germline V gene sequence: CDR1 KGHSH, CDR2 LQKENI. V gave up 6 bases and J gave up 2 bases, with 14 bases separating them.

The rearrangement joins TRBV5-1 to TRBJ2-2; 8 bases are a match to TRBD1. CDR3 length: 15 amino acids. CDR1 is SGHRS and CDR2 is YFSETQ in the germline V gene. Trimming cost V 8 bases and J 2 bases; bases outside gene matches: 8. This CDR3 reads CASRPGQVNTGELFF. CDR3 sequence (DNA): TGCGCCAGTAGACCGGGACAGGTTAACACCGGGGAGCTGTTTTTT.

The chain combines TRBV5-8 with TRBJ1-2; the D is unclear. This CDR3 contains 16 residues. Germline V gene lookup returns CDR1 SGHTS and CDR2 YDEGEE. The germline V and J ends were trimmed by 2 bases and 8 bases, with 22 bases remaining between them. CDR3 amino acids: CASSFMRGSQARGYTF. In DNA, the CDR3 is TGTGCCAGCAGCTTTATGCGGGGTTCTCAAGCTAGAGGCTACACCTTC.

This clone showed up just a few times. DNA of the CDR3: TGCAGCGTTGATCCCGGCAGGGGGCTCTCTGGCTACACCTTC. It specifies CSVDPGRGLSGYTF. V is TRBV29-1 and J is TRBJ1-2; 8 bases align to TRBD1. The CDR3 is 14 amino acids. Per germline, CDR1 SQVTM and CDR2 ANQGSEA. Trimming removed 3 bases from V and 7 bases from J; junction bases left unmatched: 10.

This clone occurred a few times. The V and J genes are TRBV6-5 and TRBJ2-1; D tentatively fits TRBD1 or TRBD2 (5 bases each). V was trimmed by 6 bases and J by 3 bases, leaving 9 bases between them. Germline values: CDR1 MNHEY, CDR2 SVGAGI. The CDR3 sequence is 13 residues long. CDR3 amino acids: CASRLGRYNEQFF. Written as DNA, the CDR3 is TGTGCCAGCAGATTGGGACGCTACAATGAGCAGTTCTTC.

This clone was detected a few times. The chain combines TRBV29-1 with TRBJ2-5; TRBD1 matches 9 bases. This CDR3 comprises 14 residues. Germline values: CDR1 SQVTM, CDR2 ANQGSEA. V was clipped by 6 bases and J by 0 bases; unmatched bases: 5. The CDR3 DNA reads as TGCAGCGTCAACAGGGGGCCTAACCAAGAGACCCAGTACTTC. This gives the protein CSVNRGPNQETQYF.

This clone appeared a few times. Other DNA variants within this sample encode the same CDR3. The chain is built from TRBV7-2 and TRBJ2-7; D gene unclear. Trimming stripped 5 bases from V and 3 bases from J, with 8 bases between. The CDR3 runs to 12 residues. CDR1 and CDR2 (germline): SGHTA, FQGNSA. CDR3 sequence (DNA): TGTGCCAGCAGCCCGGCCCGCTACGAGCAGTACTTC. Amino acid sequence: CASSPARYEQYF.

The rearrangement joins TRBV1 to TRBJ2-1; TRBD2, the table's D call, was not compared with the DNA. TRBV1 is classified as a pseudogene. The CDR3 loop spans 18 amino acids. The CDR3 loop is CTSSQAWPSGRADNEQFF. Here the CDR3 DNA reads TGCACCAGCAGCCAAGCTTGGCCTAGCGGGAGGGCCGACAATGAGCAGTTCTTC.

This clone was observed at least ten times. This chain's CDR3 is CASSPPQMGTNTDTQYF. The CDR3, as DNA: TGTGCCAGCAGCCCCCCCCAGATGGGGACTAACACAGATACGCAGTATTTT. This chain joins TRBV7-9 and TRBJ2-3; 7 bases align to TRBD2. Trimming at V came to 5 bases and at J to 2 bases, leaving 13 bases not matched to a gene. This CDR3 is 17 amino acids long. Germline V gene sequence: CDR1 SEHNR, CDR2 FQNEAQ (reference sequence).

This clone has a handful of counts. CDR3 sequence reads: CASSLEGAVKETQYF. The CDR3 DNA follows: TGTGCCAGCAGCTTGGAGGGAGCGGTGAAAGAGACCCAGTACTTC. The chain links TRBV5-4 to TRBJ2-5; D possibly corresponds to TRBD2 (5 bases). The V gene's germline CDR1 is SGHNT and CDR2 YYREEE (reference sequence). The length of the CDR3 is 15 residues. V was cut by 0 bases and J by 3 bases, with 12 bases left in between.

The CDR3 DNA reads TGTGCCAGCAGCACTAGGACTAGCACAGATACGCAGTATTTT. It specifies CASSTRTSTDTQYF. The chain combines TRBV11-2 with TRBJ2-3; D possibly corresponds to TRBD2 (5 bases). Between the trimmed V and J ends, which lost 5 bases and 0 bases, there was a span of 9 bases. This CDR3 is built from 14 residues. The germline V gene has CDR1 SGHAT and CDR2 FQNNGV.

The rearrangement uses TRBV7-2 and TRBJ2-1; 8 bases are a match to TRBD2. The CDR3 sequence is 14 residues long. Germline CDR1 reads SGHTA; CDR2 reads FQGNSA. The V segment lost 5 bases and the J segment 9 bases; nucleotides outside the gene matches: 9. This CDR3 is CASSPRAGALEQFF. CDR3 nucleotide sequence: TGTGCCAGCAGCCCCCGAGCGGGGGCGCTTGAGCAGTTCTTC.

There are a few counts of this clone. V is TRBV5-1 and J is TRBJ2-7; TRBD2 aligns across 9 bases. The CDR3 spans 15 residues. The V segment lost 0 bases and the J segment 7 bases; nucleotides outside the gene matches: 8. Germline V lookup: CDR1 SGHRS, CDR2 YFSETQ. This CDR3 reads CASSLDGTSSIEQYV. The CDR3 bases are TGCGCCAGCAGCTTGGACGGGACTAGCTCCATAGAGCAGTACGTC.

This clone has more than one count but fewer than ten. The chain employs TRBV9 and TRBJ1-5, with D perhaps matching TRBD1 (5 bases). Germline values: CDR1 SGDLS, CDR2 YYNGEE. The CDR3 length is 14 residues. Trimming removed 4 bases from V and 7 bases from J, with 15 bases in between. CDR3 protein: CASSLGSGGQPQHF. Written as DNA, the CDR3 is TGTGCCAGCAGCCTTGGATCCGGGGGACAGCCCCAGCATTTT.

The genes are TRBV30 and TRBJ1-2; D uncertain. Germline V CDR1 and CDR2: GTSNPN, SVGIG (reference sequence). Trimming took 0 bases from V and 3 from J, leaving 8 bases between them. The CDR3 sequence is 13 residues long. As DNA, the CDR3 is TGTGCCTGGAGTGTAAACAACTACTATGGCTACACCTTC. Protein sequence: CAWSVNNYYGYTF.

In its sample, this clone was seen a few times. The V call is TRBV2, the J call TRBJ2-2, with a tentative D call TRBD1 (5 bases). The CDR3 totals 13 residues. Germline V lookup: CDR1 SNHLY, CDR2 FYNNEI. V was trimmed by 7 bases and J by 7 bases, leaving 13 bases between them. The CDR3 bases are TGTGCCAGCAAAGGGGCCGGGCACGGGGAGCTGTTTTTT. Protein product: CASKGAGHGELFF.

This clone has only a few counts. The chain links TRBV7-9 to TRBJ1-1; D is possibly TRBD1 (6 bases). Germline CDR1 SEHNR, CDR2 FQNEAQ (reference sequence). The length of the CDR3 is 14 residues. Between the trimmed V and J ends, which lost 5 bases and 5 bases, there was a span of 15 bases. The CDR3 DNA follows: TGTGCCAGCAGCCCATTCCTGGGGGCTACTGAAGCTTTCTTT. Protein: CASSPFLGATEAFF.

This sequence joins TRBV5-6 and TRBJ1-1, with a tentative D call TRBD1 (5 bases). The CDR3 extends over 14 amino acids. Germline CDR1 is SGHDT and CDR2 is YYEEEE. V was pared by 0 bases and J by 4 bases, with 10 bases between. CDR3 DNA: TGTGCCAGCAGCTTGGGGGCGGGGACCACTGAAGCTTTCTTT. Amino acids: CASSLGAGTTEAFF.

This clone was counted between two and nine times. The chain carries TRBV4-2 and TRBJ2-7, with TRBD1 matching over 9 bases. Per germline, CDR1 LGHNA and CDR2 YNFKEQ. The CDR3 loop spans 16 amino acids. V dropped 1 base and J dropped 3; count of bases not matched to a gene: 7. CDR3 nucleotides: TGTGCCAGCAGCCAAGTAGAAGGGACAGGGTTCTACGAGCAGTACTTC. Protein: CASSQVEGTGFYEQYF.

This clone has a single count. The CDR3 coding sequence is TGTGCCAGCAGTTTATGGCTTAGGGGCGAAAAACTGTTTTTT. This sequence encodes CASSLWLRGEKLFF. The chain is built from TRBV27 and TRBJ1-4; weak D call: TRBD1 (5 bases). CDR1 MNHEY and CDR2 SMNVEV come from the germline V gene (reference sequence). There are 14 residues in the CDR3. V lost 1 base to trimming and J lost 8 bases, with 11 bases between them.

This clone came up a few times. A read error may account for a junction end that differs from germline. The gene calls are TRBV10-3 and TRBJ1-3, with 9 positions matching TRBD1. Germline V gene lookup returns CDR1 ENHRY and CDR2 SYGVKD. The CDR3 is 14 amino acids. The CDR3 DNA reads TGTGCCATCAGTGAACAGGGGGCTAACTCCCAAGCCCGTTTT. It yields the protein CAISEQGANSQARF.

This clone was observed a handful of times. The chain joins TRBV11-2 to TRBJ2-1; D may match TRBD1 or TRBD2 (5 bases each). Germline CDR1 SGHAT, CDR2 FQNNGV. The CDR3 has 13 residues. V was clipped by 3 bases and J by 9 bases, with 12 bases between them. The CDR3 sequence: CASSLVRGREQFF. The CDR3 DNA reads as TGTGCCAGCAGCTTGGTGAGGGGCCGTGAGCAGTTCTTC.

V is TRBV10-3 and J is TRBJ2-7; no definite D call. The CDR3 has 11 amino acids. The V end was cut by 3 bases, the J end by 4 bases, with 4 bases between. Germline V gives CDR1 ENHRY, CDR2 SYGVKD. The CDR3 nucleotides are TGTGCCATCAGTGACAGTTACGAGCAGTACGTC. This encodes CAISDSYEQYV.

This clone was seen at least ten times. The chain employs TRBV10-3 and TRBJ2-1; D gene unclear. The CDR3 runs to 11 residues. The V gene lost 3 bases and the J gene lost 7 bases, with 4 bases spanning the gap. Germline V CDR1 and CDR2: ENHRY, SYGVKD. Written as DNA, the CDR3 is TGTGCCATCAGTGATACAAATGAGCAGTTCTTC. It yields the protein CAISDTNEQFF.

The CDR3 reads CASSEMGRPNTEAFF. CDR3 DNA: TGTGCCAGCAGTGAGATGGGACGGCCGAACACTGAAGCTTTCTTT. The chain couples TRBV2 to TRBJ1-1, with D maybe TRBD1 (5 bases). Trimming pared 3 bases from V and 1 base from J, leaving 12 bases between. From germline, CDR1 is SNHLY and CDR2 FYNNEI. The length of the CDR3 is 15 residues. Supplemented by reference TRBV2 and TRBJ1-1, the full variable domain reads EPEVTQTPSHQVTQMGQEVILRCVPISNHLYFYWYRQILGQKVEFLVSFYNNEISEKSEIFDDQFSVERPDGSNFTLKIRSTKLEDSAMYFCASSEMGRPNTEAFFGQGTRLTVV.

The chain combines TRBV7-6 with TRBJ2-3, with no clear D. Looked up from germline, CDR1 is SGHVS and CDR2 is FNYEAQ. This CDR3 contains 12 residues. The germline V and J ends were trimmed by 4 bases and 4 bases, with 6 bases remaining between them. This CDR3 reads CASSSAADTQYF. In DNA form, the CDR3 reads TGTGCCAGCAGCTCAGCCGCAGATACGCAGTATTTT.